The 32 T cell receptor beta chains presented below share a single source sample, sequenced in a study of shared clonotypes between healthy human individuals (dated by TCRdb to 2020 to 2022). Library preparation used the immunoSEQ multiplex PCR assay. Here the immuneACCESS table is served through TCRdb, limited to in-frame sequences with V and J called. Missing clones are a known gap in these copies; in checked studies unresolved V genes cover under half, and the rest lacks a known reason. Here the sample has 2.3 million or so clones; 85% to 95% occur a single time. The ten biggest clones cover 0.39% of the sample. Sequencing was performed on naive CD4+ T cells from PBMCs. The cell subset or site label for this specimen denotes: CD45RA+ positively selected. The receptors stem from a man aged 18 to 30 in good health. Some clones in this sample may be carry-over from other donors' samples.

The V and J genes are TRBV7-3 and TRBJ2-3, with D unclear. The CDR3 loop spans 14 amino acids. Germline loops: CDR1 SGHTA, CDR2 FQGTGA. The V and J ends lost 5 bases and 0 bases respectively, with 9 bases between them. The CDR3: CASSGIRSTDTQYF. CDR3 DNA sequence: TGTGCCAGCAGCGGTATTCGAAGCACAGATACGCAGTATTTT.

V is TRBV27 and J is TRBJ2-5; 7 bases are a match to TRBD2. CDR3 length: 17 residues. Germline V gene lookup returns CDR1 MNHEY and CDR2 SMNVEV (reference sequence). V lost 5 bases, J lost 7 bases, and 19 bases stayed unmatched. DNA of the CDR3: TGTGCCAGCAGTCCCCGACTAGCCGGAGAGTTCAGAGGGACCCAGTACTTC. Encoded protein: CASSPRLAGEFRGTQYF.

The V gene is TRBV7-9, the J gene TRBJ2-7; D possibly corresponds to TRBD1 (5 bases). This CDR3 is built from 13 residues. V lost 5 bases and J 0 bases, leaving 8 bases between the germline ends. From germline, CDR1 is SEHNR and CDR2 FQNEAQ (reference sequence). The CDR3 sequence: CASSTGNSYEQYF. CDR3 nucleotides: TGTGCCAGCAGCACAGGTAACTCCTACGAGCAGTACTTC.

The chain carries TRBV19 and TRBJ1-5; D remains unclear. This CDR3 region has 16 residues. Trimming removed 3 bases from V and 2 bases from J, with 14 bases in between. CDR1 and CDR2 (germline): LNHDA, SQIVND (reference sequence). The CDR3 spells CASSIGGGFGNQPQHF. In DNA form, the CDR3 reads TGTGCCAGTAGTATTGGAGGAGGGTTCGGCAATCAGCCCCAGCATTTT.

The chain couples TRBV18 to TRBJ2-5; 9 nucleotides line up with TRBD2. Per germline, CDR1 KGHSH and CDR2 LQKENI. V lost 0 bases, J lost 9 bases, and 5 bases stayed unmatched. CDR3 size: 14 residues. CDR3 protein: CASSPPSSGVSQYF. CDR3 sequence (DNA): TGTGCCAGCTCACCACCGTCTAGCGGGGTTTCCCAGTACTTC.

The rearrangement uses TRBV6-1 and TRBJ1-3; D unclear. This CDR3 spans 13 amino acids. Germline V CDR1 and CDR2: MNHNS, SASEGT. V dropped 8 bases and J dropped 2 bases, with 10 bases sitting between them. The CDR3 sequence: CASRNGAGNTIYF. CDR3 sequence (DNA): TGTGCCAGCCGGAACGGGGCTGGAAACACCATATATTTT.

The chain links TRBV5-1 to TRBJ2-1; tentatively, D is TRBD1 (6 bases). CDR3 length: 15 amino acids. Trimming pared 1 base from V and 1 base from J, leaving 9 bases between. Germline CDR1 reads SGHRS; CDR2 reads YFSETQ. The CDR3 nucleotides read TGCGCCAGCAGCTTGACAGGGCAGTCCTACAATGAGCAGTTCTTC. Translation gives CASSLTGQSYNEQFF. The whole variable domain, remainder taken from reference TRBV5-1 and TRBJ2-1, is KAGVTQTPRYLIKTRGQQVTLSCSPISGHRSVSWYQQTPGQGLQFLFEYFSETQRNKGNFPGRFSGRQFSNSRSEMNVSTLELGDSALYLCASSLTGQSYNEQFFGPGTRLTVL.

V usage is TRBV7-3 and J usage is TRBJ2-2; no definite D call. The CDR3 spans 13 residues. Germline CDR1 is SGHTA and CDR2 is FQGTGA. V lost 4 bases to trimming and J lost 3 bases, with 6 bases between them. CDR3 in DNA: TGTGCCAGCAGCTGGGTCCACACCGGGGAGCTGTTTTTT. Translated, it gives CASSWVHTGELFF.

This clone appeared once. The chain links TRBV28 to TRBJ2-4; no clear D. Trimming pared 6 bases from V and 3 bases from J, leaving 3 bases between. The CDR3 covers 11 residues. CDR1 is MDHEN, CDR2 SYDVKM, per germline. The CDR3 is CASRGKNIQYF. CDR3 nucleotide sequence: TGTGCCAGCAGGGGCAAAAACATTCAGTACTTC.

The CDR3 sequence: CASSPLPPGSAQETQYF. CDR3 bases: TGTGCCAGCAGCCCCCTCCCGCCCGGGAGCGCCCAAGAGACCCAGTACTTC. The gene calls are TRBV5-4 and TRBJ2-5; D possibly corresponds to TRBD2 (6 bases). V lost 4 bases to trimming and J lost 1 base, with 20 bases between them. This CDR3 comprises 17 residues. Germline lookup yields CDR1 SGHNT and CDR2 YYREEE (reference sequence).

V and J are TRBV7-2 and TRBJ2-2; D remains ambiguous. The CDR3 runs 13 residues. The V and J ends lost 5 bases and 0 bases respectively, with 4 bases between them. CDR1 and CDR2 (germline): SGHTA, FQGNSA. CDR3 residues: CASSPSNTGELFF. DNA for the CDR3: TGTGCCAGCAGCCCATCGAACACCGGGGAGCTGTTTTTT.

The chain recombines TRBV21-1 with TRBJ2-1. TRBV21-1 is deemed a pseudogene. This CDR3 comprises 15 residues. The CDR3 DNA reads TGTGCCAGCAGCTGTAAAGGGCCCACTATCAAGGAGCAGTTCTTC. It translates to CASSCKGPTIKEQFF.

The chain couples TRBV5-5 to TRBJ1-5; 7 bases agree with TRBD1. V lost 4 bases to trimming and J lost 4 bases; unmatched junction nucleotides: 5. This CDR3 is built from 14 residues. From germline, CDR1 is SGHKS and CDR2 YYEKEE (reference sequence). The CDR3 DNA is TGTGCCAGCAGCGGAGGGGACAGAAATCAGCCCCAGCATTTT. Its translation is CASSGGDRNQPQHF.

Details on this clone: Additional DNA sequences in this sample encode the identical CDR3. The rearrangement links TRBV28 to TRBJ2-3; a possible D gene is TRBD2 (6 bases). Germline V gene data show CDR1 as MDHEN and CDR2 as SYDVKM. The length of the CDR3 is 14 residues. V shed 4 bases and J shed 3 bases, with 11 bases lying between them. This CDR3 reads CASSSRGSTDTQYF. CDR3 coding DNA: TGTGCCAGCAGTTCTCGGGGGTCAACAGATACGCAGTATTTT.

The rearrangement uses TRBV28 and TRBJ2-5; 13 nucleotides line up with TRBD2. Looked up from germline, CDR1 is MDHEN and CDR2 is SYDVKM. The CDR3 is made up of 16 amino acids. J gave up 4 bases and V 4 bases, and 6 bases lay outside the gene matches. As DNA, the CDR3 is TGTGCCAGCAGTTCTAGGACTAGCGGGAGTAGAGAGACCCAGTACTTC. Residues: CASSSRTSGSRETQYF.

This clone has a single count. The chain uses TRBV4-2 and TRBJ2-2; 13 bases line up with TRBD2. CDR1 and CDR2 (germline): LGHNA, YNFKEQ. This CDR3 spans 18 amino acids. J gave up 5 bases and V 4 bases, and 10 bases lay outside the gene matches. CDR3 coding DNA: TGTGCCAGCAGCCGGAAAGGGGGACTAGCGGGACCGACCGGGGAGCTGTTTTTT. This codes for CASSRKGGLAGPTGELFF.

V gene TRBV12-5 combines with J gene TRBJ2-7, with D tentatively TRBD2 (5 bases). The CDR3 spans 13 residues. Trimming shortened V by 7 bases and J by 7 bases, and 17 bases separated the two germline ends. CDR1 LGHNT and CDR2 FRNRAP come from the germline V gene. CDR3 residues: CASAPPGLREQYF. CDR3 in DNA: TGTGCTAGTGCCCCTCCGGGATTGCGGGAGCAGTACTTC.

The V gene is TRBV9, the J gene TRBJ2-7; TRBD2 agrees at 10 bases. Germline V gene lookup returns CDR1 SGDLS and CDR2 YYNGEE. V lost 4 bases and J lost 3; bases outside the gene matches: 10. The CDR3 length is 16 residues. CDR3: CASSTTSGRDRYEQYF. The CDR3 DNA reads TGTGCCAGCAGCACGACCAGCGGGAGGGACCGCTACGAGCAGTACTTC.

J is TRBJ1-2 and V is TRBV6-1; D remains ambiguous. V lost 6 bases to trimming and J lost 2 bases, with 4 bases between them. CDR1 MNHNS and CDR2 SASEGT come from the germline V gene. The CDR3 has 11 amino acids. The DNA for the CDR3 is TGTGCCAGCAGCTGGAACTATGGCTACACCTTC. Its protein is CASSWNYGYTF.

V is TRBV30 and J is TRBJ1-2; the match to TRBD1 covers 7 bases. The junction had 8 bases not matched to a gene; V was cut back by 7 bases and J by 6 bases. CDR1 is GTSNPN and CDR2 is SVGIG in the germline V gene (reference sequence). The CDR3 contains 12 residues. The CDR3 nucleotides read TGTGCCTCTTCGACAGGGTCTGATGGCTACACCTTC. It is translated as CASSTGSDGYTF. The full variable domain, its missing parts supplied by reference TRBV30 and TRBJ1-2, is SQTIHQWPATLVQPVGSPLSLECTVEGTSNPNLYWYRQAAGRGLQLLFYSVGIGQISSEVPQNLSASRPQDRQFILSSKKLLLSDSGFYLCASSTGSDGYTFGSGTRLTVV.

This chain joins TRBV27 and TRBJ2-6; 7 bases line up with TRBD2. The CDR3 extends over 17 amino acids. J gave up 1 base and V 3 bases, and 6 bases lay outside the gene matches. Per germline, CDR1 MNHEY and CDR2 SMNVEV (reference sequence). DNA for the CDR3: TGTGCCAGCAGTTTTAGAGTGGGGGGGTCTGGGGCCAACGTCCTGACTTTC. Translated: CASSFRVGGSGANVLTF.

The chain employs TRBV29-1 and TRBJ2-4, with 7 bases lining up with TRBD2. CDR3 length: 12 residues. V lost 0 bases to trimming and J lost 12 bases; unmatched junction nucleotides: 5. Germline V gene data show CDR1 as SQVTM and CDR2 as ANQGSEA. The CDR3 DNA reads TGCAGCGTTGAAGAGGGAGGGTTGGGTCAGTACTTC. Its translation is CSVEEGGLGQYF. The full variable domain, in which reference TRBV29-1 and TRBJ2-4 provide the parts outside the CDR3, is SAVISQKPSRDICQRGTSLTIQCQVDSQVTMMFWYRQQPGQSLTLIATANQGSEATYESGFVIDKFPISRPNLTFSTLTVSNMSPEDSSIYLCSVEEGGLGQYFGAGTRLSVL.

This chain joins TRBV4-3 and TRBJ1-2; 9 bases line up with TRBD1. Germline trimming cut 0 bases from V and 8 bases from J; bases unmatched to any gene: 7. The germline gives CDR1 LGHNA, CDR2 YSLEER. This CDR3 is 15 amino acids long. The CDR3 DNA sequence: TGCGCCAGCAGCCAAGAGTCGGGACAGGGCCGCGGCTACACCTTC. Its protein product is CASSQESGQGRGYTF.

The chain combines TRBV29-1 with TRBJ2-7; TRBD1 matches 10 bases. Germline V gene lookup returns CDR1 SQVTM and CDR2 ANQGSEA. V lost 5 bases to trimming and J lost 2 bases; unmatched junction nucleotides: 6. The CDR3 is 14 amino acids. In DNA, the CDR3 is TGCAGCGTTCGCCGGGACAGGGGAACCTACGAGCAGTACTTC. It is translated as CSVRRDRGTYEQYF.

This chain connects TRBV6-1 to TRBJ1-1; no clear D. The CDR3 sequence is 15 residues long. In germline, CDR1 is MNHNS, CDR2 SASEGT. V was trimmed by 0 bases and J by 12 bases, leaving 20 bases between them. CDR3 in amino acids: CASSEAPSPSAISFF. CDR3 DNA: TGTGCCAGCAGTGAAGCGCCGTCTCCCTCAGCGATTTCTTTCTTT.

The chain links TRBV28 to TRBJ2-1, with TRBD2 matching 8 bases. Germline V gene data show CDR1 as MDHEN and CDR2 as SYDVKM. Unmatched junction bases numbered 5, after V lost 8 bases and J lost 2 bases. The CDR3 sequence is 14 residues long. Here the CDR3 DNA reads TGTGCCAGCCGGGAGGGAGCAGCCTACAATGAGCAGTTCTTC. Translation gives CASREGAAYNEQFF.

The chain is built from TRBV5-1 and TRBJ2-5, with 7 bases matching TRBD2. V was pared by 2 bases and J by 3 bases, with 7 bases of the junction left unmatched. CDR3 length: 15 residues. The V gene's germline CDR1 is SGHRS and CDR2 YFSETQ. The DNA for the CDR3 is TGCGCCAGCAGCTTTACTAGCGTCACAAAAGAGACCCAGTACTTC. Its protein is CASSFTSVTKETQYF.

The J gene is TRBJ2-5, the V gene TRBV28, with 7 bases identical to TRBD2. After removal of 7 bases from V and 7 bases from J, the junction contained 9 bases not matched to a gene. CDR1 and CDR2 (germline): MDHEN, SYDVKM. The CDR3 extends over 13 amino acids. The CDR3 region has the DNA TGTGCCAGCACCTTGGGGGGGTCCAGGACCCAGTACTTC. This codes for CASTLGGSRTQYF.

This chain uses TRBV19 with TRBJ2-7; no firm D call. Germline V gene lookup returns CDR1 LNHDA and CDR2 SQIVND (reference sequence). The CDR3 has 13 amino acids. Trimming left V 0 bases short and J 4 bases short, with 7 bases between. CDR3 protein: CASSIDPVYEQYF. The CDR3 region has the DNA TGTGCCAGTAGTATAGATCCAGTGTACGAGCAGTACTTC.

In this sample, this clone turned up once. This rearrangement joins TRBV5-1 to TRBJ2-1; 10 nucleotides match TRBD2. CDR3 size: 15 residues. Losses at the gene ends were 2 bases for V and 5 bases for J; bases not matched to a gene: 4. The germline V gene encodes CDR1 SGHRS and CDR2 YFSETQ. DNA of the CDR3: TGCGCCAGCAGCTTCGGACTAGCGGTGGACAATGAGCAGTTCTTC. Translating it yields CASSFGLAVDNEQFF.

The V gene is TRBV28, the J gene TRBJ2-1; no clear D. The CDR3 length is 11 residues. The germline CDR1 and CDR2 sequences are MDHEN and SYDVKM. Trimming cost V 6 bases and J 6 bases, with 6 bases left between them. The CDR3 DNA is TGTGCCAGCAGCGGATTCAATGAGCAGTTCTTC. It yields the protein CASSGFNEQFF. Complete variable domain (other parts from reference TRBV28 and TRBJ2-1): DVKVTQSSRYLVKRTGEKVFLECVQDMDHENMFWYRQDPGLGLRLIYFSYDVKMKEKGDIPEGYSVSREKKERFSLILESASTNQTSMYLCASSGFNEQFFGPGTRLTVL.

V is TRBV5-1 and J is TRBJ2-5, with 7 nucleotides matching TRBD1. This CDR3 has 16 residues. In germline, CDR1 is SGHRS, CDR2 YFSETQ. With 4 bases clipped from V and 4 bases from J, the junction kept 13 bases outside the gene matches. The CDR3 nucleotides read TGCGCCAGCAGCATTGGACTGCAGGGGGTGTCAGAGACCCAGTACTTC. It codes for CASSIGLQGVSETQYF.